The sample holds a few counts of the clone carrying this T cell receptor (beta chain). These data are taken from a study of response to subunit inactivated influenza vaccine. TCRdb re-called the RT-PCR reads through MiXCR, storing one row per CDR3 protein. The sample lists about 190,000 distinct CDR3 sequences, about 15% occurring once. The trim removed 10 bases at V and 2 bases at J, leaving 4 bases unmatched. The CDR3 runs to 14 residues. This clonotype was obtained from a man aged 45-65 years who received an inactivated influenza vaccine. Sequenced here: CD8+ T cells sorted from PBMCs, sampled 5 to 6 days after vaccination. The rearrangement links TRBV12-3 or TRBV12-4 to TRBJ1-5, with 11 bases identical to TRBD1. CDR3 protein: CAIPGQGGNQPQHF. CDR3 nucleotides: TGTGCCATTCCGGGACAGGGGGGCAATCAGCCCCAGCATTTT.